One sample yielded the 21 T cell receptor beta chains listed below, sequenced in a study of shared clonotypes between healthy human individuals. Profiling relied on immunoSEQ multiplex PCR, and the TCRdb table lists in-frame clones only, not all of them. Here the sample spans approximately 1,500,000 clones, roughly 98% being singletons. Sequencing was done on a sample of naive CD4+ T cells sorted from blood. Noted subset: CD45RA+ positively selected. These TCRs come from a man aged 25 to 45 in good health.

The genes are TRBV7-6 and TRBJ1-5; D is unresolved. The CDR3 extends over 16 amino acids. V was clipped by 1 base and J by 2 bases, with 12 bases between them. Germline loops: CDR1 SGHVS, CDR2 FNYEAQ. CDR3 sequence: CASSLGTSAGNQPQHF. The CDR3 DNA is TGTGCCAGCAGCTTAGGGACTTCGGCGGGCAATCAGCCCCAGCATTTT.

Here the CDR3 reads CASSLARGLITSTDTQYF. In nucleotides, the CDR3 is TGTGCCAGCAGCTTAGCGCGGGGACTGATCACCAGCACAGATACGCAGTATTTT. V usage is TRBV7-9 and J usage is TRBJ2-3, with D possibly TRBD2 on 6 matching bases. The CDR3 spans 18 residues. The V end was cut by 0 bases, the J end by 0 bases, with 16 bases between. Germline-derived CDR1 and CDR2 are SEHNR and FQNEAQ (reference sequence).

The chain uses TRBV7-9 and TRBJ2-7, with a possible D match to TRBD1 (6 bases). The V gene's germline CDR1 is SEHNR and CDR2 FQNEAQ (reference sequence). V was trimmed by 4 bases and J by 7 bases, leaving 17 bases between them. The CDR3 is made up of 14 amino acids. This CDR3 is CASSSQNSGTEQYF. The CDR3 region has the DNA TGTGCCAGCAGCTCTCAAAATTCAGGGACAGAGCAGTACTTC.

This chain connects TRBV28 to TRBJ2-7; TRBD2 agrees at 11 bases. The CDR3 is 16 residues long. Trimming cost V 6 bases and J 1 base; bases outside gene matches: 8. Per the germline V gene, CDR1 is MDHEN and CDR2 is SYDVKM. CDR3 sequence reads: CASRKYGTSGSYEQYF. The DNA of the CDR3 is TGTGCCAGCAGGAAATACGGGACTAGCGGTTCCTACGAGCAGTACTTC.

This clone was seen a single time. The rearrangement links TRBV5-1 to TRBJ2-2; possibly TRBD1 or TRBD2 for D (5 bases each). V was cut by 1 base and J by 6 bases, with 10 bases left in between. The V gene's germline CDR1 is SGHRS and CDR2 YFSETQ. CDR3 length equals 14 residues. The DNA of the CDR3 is TGCGCCAGCAGCTTGAAGTTGGGGGCCGGGGAGCTGTTTTTT. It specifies CASSLKLGAGELFF.

The CDR3 spells CASGSGANTGELFF. DNA of the CDR3: TGTGCCAGCGGTAGCGGGGCCAACACCGGGGAGCTGTTTTTT. V is TRBV7-2 and J is TRBJ2-2; 8 bases align to TRBD2. V shed 8 bases and J 2 bases; nucleotides not matched to a gene: 4. The germline V gene encodes CDR1 SGHTA and CDR2 FQGNSA. This CDR3 is 14 amino acids long. Complete variable domain (other parts from reference TRBV7-2 and TRBJ2-2): GAGVSQSPSNKVTEKGKDVELRCDPISGHTALYWYRQSLGQGLEFLIYFQGNSAPDKSGLPSDRFSAERTGGSVSTLTIQRTQQEDSAVYLCASGSGANTGELFFGEGSRLTVL.

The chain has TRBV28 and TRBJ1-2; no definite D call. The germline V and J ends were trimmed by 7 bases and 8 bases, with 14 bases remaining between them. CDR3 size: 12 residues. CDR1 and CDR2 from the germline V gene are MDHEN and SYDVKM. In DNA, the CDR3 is TGTGCCAGCACCAACCCGTTAGGGGGCTACACCTTC. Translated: CASTNPLGGYTF.

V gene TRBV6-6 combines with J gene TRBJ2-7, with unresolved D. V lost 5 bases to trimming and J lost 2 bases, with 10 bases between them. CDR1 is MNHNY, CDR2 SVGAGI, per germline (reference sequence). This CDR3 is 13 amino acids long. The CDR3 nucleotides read TGTGCCAGCAGTCCCAGTAGCCCCTACGAGCAGTACTTC. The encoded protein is CASSPSSPYEQYF.

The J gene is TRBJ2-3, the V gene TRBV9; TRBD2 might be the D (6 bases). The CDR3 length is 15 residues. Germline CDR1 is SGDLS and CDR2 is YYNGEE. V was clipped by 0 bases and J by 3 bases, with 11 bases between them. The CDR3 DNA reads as TGTGCCAGCAGCGTAGAAGCGGAGGGGACAGATACGCAGTATTTT. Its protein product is CASSVEAEGTDTQYF.

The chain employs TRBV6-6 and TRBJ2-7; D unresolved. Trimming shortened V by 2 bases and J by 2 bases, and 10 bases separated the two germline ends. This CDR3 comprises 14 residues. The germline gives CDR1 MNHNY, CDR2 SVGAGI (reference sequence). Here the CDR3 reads CASSYGDNPYEQYF. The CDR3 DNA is TGTGCCAGCAGTTACGGAGATAACCCCTACGAGCAGTACTTC.

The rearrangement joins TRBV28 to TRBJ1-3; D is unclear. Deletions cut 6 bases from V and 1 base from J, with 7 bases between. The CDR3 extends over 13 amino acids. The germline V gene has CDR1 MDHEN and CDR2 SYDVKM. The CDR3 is CASRSHSGNTIYF. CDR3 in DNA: TGTGCCAGCAGGAGTCATTCTGGAAACACCATATATTTT.

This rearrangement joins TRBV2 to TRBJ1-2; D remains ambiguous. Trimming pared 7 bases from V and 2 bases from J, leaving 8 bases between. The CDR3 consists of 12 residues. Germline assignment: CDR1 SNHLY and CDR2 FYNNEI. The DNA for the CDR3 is TGTGCCAGCACCCCCGGGAACTATGGCTACACCTTC. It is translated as CASTPGNYGYTF.

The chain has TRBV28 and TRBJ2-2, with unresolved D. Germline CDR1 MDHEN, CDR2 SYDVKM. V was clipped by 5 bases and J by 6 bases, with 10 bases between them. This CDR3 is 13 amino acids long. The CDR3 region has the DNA TGTGCCAGCAGTCCTGGGCCCCCCGGGGAGCTGTTTTTT. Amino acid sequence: CASSPGPPGELFF.

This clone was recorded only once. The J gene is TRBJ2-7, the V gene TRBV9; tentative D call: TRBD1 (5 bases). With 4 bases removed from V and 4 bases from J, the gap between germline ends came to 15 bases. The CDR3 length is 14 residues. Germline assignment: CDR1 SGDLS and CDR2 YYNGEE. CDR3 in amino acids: CASSTGSTAYEQYF. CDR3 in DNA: TGTGCCAGCAGCACAGGCAGCACAGCTTACGAGCAGTACTTC.

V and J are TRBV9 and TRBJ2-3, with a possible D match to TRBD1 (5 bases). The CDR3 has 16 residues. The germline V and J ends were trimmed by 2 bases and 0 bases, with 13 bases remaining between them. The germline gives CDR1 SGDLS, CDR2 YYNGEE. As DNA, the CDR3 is TGTGCCAGCAGCGTTAGGTGGGGCCATAGCACAGATACGCAGTATTTT. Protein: CASSVRWGHSTDTQYF.

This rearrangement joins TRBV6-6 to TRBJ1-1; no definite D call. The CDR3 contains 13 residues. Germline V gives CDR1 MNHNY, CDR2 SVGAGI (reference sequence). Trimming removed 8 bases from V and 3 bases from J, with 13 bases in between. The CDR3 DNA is TGTGCCAGCGAGGGCAGGTACGACACTGAAGCTTTCTTT. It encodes CASEGRYDTEAFF.

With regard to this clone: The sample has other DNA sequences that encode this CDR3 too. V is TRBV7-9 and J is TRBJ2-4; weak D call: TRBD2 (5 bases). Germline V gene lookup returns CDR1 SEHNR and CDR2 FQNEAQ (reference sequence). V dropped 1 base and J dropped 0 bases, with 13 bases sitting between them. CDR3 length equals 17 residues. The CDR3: CASSLVTGILAKNIQYF. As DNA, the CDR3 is TGTGCCAGCAGCTTAGTGACGGGAATCTTAGCCAAAAACATTCAGTACTTC.

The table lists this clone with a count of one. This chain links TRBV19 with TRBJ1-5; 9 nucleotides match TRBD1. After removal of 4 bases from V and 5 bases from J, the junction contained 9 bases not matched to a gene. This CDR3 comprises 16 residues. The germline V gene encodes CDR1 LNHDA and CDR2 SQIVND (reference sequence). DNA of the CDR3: TGTGCCAGTAGTACCGGACAGGGGAAGGGTTATCAGCCCCAGCATTTT. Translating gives CASSTGQGKGYQPQHF.

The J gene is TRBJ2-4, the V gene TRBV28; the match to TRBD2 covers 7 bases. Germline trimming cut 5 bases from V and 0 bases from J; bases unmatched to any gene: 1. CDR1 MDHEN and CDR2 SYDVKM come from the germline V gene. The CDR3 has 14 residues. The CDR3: CASSKRGAKNIQYF. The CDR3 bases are TGTGCCAGCAGTAAGCGGGGAGCCAAAAACATTCAGTACTTC.

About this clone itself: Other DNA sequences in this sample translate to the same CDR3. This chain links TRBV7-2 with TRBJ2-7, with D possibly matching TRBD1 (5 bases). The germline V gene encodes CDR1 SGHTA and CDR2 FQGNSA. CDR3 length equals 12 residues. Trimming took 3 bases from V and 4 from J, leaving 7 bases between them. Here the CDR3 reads CASSLQGYEQYF. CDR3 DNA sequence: TGTGCCAGCAGCTTGCAGGGATACGAGCAGTACTTC.

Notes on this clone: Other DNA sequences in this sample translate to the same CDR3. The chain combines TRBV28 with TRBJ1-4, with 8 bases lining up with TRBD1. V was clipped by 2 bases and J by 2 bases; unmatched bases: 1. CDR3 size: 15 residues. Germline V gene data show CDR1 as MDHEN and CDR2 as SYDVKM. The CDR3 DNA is TGTGCCAGCAGTTTACAGGGGGCGACTAATGAAAAACTGTTTTTT. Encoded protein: CASSLQGATNEKLFF. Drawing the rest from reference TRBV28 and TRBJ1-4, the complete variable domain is DVKVTQSSRYLVKRTGEKVFLECVQDMDHENMFWYRQDPGLGLRLIYFSYDVKMKEKGDIPEGYSVSREKKERFSLILESASTNQTSMYLCASSLQGATNEKLFFGSGTQLSVL.